The entry below describes one T cell receptor (beta chain). Each CDR3 protein gets one entry after TCRdb re-called the 5' RACE reads with MiXCR. In the table there are 450,000 or so distinct CDR3 sequences, roughly 26% of which are singletons. The sample belongs to a study of identical twins. Every one of the donors was a healthy Caucasian. These data were also reused for a study on T cells expressing NK-cell markers.

The source is a woman under 30 in good health. The sequenced sample was CD4+ T cells sorted from blood.

CDR3 DNA sequence: TGTGCCATCAGTAGGGGACAGGGTACCTACGAGCAGTACTTC. Translated, it gives CAISRGQGTYEQYF. The rearrangement links TRBV10-3 to TRBJ2-7; TRBD1 agrees at 9 bases. The CDR3 sequence is 14 residues long. Germline V lookup: CDR1 ENHRY, CDR2 SYGVKD. The V gene end was trimmed by 5 bases and the J gene end by 2 bases; junction bases not matched to a gene: 4.